This entry concerns a single T cell receptor (beta chain). Sequenced by immunoSEQ multiplex PCR; TCRdb stores in-frame clones only, minus some. The table has about 120,000 clones, about 93% seen once; the top ten hold 4% to 5%. This entry is derived from a study of T cell responses to AZD1222 COVID-19 vaccine. V lost 0 bases to trimming and J lost 7 bases, with 10 bases between them. Germline loops: CDR1 SGHRS, CDR2 YFSETQ. There are 14 residues in the CDR3. The rearrangement links TRBV5-1 to TRBJ2-2; D remains ambiguous. The source was peripheral blood, collected 28 days after the second dose of the MenACWY control vaccine. The clonotype was recovered from an adult who received the MenACWY meningococcal vaccine as a control. CDR3 sequence reads: CASSLVASYGELFF. CDR3 coding DNA: TGCGCCAGCAGCTTGGTGGCCAGCTACGGGGAGCTGTTTTTT. Full variable domain (missing parts from reference TRBV5-1 and TRBJ2-2): KAGVTQTPRYLIKTRGQQVTLSCSPISGHRSVSWYQQTPGQGLQFLFEYFSETQRNKGNFPGRFSGRQFSNSRSEMNVSTLELGDSALYLCASSLVASYGELFFGEGSRLTVL.